The 27 T cell receptor beta chains presented below share a single source sample, sequenced in a study of blood T cell repertoires in COVID-19. Clones were sequenced by immunoSEQ multiplex PCR, and TCRdb holds only the in-frame ones, with some missing. The table records roughly 300,000 clones, roughly 85% of them present only once. The sample taken for sequencing was PBMCs or T cells enriched from blood (not recorded which). The receptor set was obtained from a woman aged 45-59 years who had recovered from COVID-19.

The V call is TRBV19, the J call TRBJ2-5; 14 bases match TRBD2. This CDR3 comprises 16 residues. Germline assignment: CDR1 LNHDA and CDR2 SQIVND (reference sequence). The ends lost 5 bases at V and 4 bases at J; junction bases unmatched: 6. The CDR3 region is CASSAWTSGGRETQYF. The CDR3 DNA reads as TGTGCCAGTAGTGCATGGACTAGCGGGGGGAGAGAGACCCAGTACTTC.

This clone was found a few times. The chain combines TRBV2 with TRBJ2-1; 11 nucleotides line up with TRBD2. The CDR3 totals 15 residues. Trimming cost V 3 bases and J 6 bases; bases outside gene matches: 4. Germline V gene lookup returns CDR1 SNHLY and CDR2 FYNNEI. DNA for the CDR3: TGTGCCAGCAGTGATAGCGGGGGGGGATCCAATGAGCAGTTCTTC. Residues: CASSDSGGGSNEQFF. Drawing the rest from reference TRBV2 and TRBJ2-1, the complete variable domain is EPEVTQTPSHQVTQMGQEVILRCVPISNHLYFYWYRQILGQKVEFLVSFYNNEISEKSEIFDDQFSVERPDGSNFTLKIRSTKLEDSAMYFCASSDSGGGSNEQFFGPGTRLTVL.

The chain links TRBV21-1 to TRBJ2-3; TRBD2 reflects the table's D call only, with no check against the DNA. TRBV21-1 is listed as a pseudogene. The CDR3 runs 14 residues. In DNA, the CDR3 is TGTGCCAGCAGCAAACTACCAAGCGGGGATACGCAGTATTTT. As protein: CASSKLPSGDTQYF.

The rearrangement uses TRBV16 and TRBJ1-1, with a weak D call TRBD1 (6 bases). Trimming stripped 1 base from V and 6 bases from J, with 24 bases between. CDR1 is KGHSY and CDR2 is FQNENV in the germline V gene. The CDR3 runs 18 residues. CDR3 in DNA: TGTGCCAGCAGCCAATTAACCCCGTTCGGCAGGGGAAGGGCTGAAGCTTTCTTT. Its translation is CASSQLTPFGRGRAEAFF.

This clone showed up just a few times. The J gene is TRBJ2-3, the V gene TRBV12-5, with 8 bases identical to TRBD1. The trim removed 1 base at V and 3 bases at J, leaving 6 bases unmatched. The CDR3 totals 16 residues. The V gene's germline CDR1 is LGHNT and CDR2 FRNRAP. Here the CDR3 DNA reads TGTGCTAGTGGTTTGGGACAGGGGTTTGTTACAGATACGCAGTATTTT. It codes for CASGLGQGFVTDTQYF.

This clone was picked up one time. The rearrangement joins TRBV30 to TRBJ1-2; possible D gene TRBD1, 5 bases. The germline V and J ends were trimmed by 4 bases and 7 bases, with 19 bases remaining between them. Per the germline V gene, CDR1 is GTSNPN and CDR2 is SVGIG (reference sequence). This CDR3 has 14 residues. DNA of the CDR3: TGTGCCTGGACCGAACAAAGGGGCATATTTGGCTACACCTTC. Translating gives CAWTEQRGIFGYTF.

CDR3 amino acids: CASSISPVGNQPQHF. CDR3 coding DNA: TGTGCCAGTAGTATTTCCCCGGTGGGCAATCAGCCCCAGCATTTT. The chain has TRBV19 and TRBJ1-5; D remains unclear. Germline CDR1 and CDR2: LNHDA and SQIVND (reference sequence). CDR3 length: 15 residues. The V end was cut by 3 bases, the J end by 2 bases, with 11 bases between. The whole variable domain, filled in from reference TRBV19 and TRBJ1-5, reads DGGITQSPKYLFRKEGQNVTLSCEQNLNHDAMYWYRQDPGQGLRLIYYSQIVNDFQKGDIAEGYSVSREKKESFPLTVTSAQKNPTAFYLCASSISPVGNQPQHFGDGTRLSIL.

This clone showed up just once. The chain has TRBV7-2 and TRBJ2-7; D is undetermined. Trimming removed 1 base from V and 2 bases from J, with 9 bases in between. The germline gives CDR1 SGHTA, CDR2 FQGNSA. The CDR3 length is 14 residues. The CDR3 region is CASSLVSVTYEQYF. DNA for the CDR3: TGTGCCAGCAGCTTAGTCTCCGTAACCTACGAGCAGTACTTC.

To note about this clone: Other DNA sequences in this specimen translate into the identical CDR3. The CDR3, as DNA: TGTGCCTGGAACAGGGGTAACACTGAAGCTTTCTTT. Translated, it gives CAWNRGNTEAFF. The rearrangement links TRBV30 to TRBJ1-1, with TRBD1 matching 7 bases. This CDR3 has 12 amino acids. V gave up 4 bases and J gave up 2 bases; unmatched junction bases: 1. CDR1 is GTSNPN and CDR2 is SVGIG in the germline V gene (reference sequence).

The chain is built from TRBV12-3 or TRBV12-4 and TRBJ2-7; D is ambiguous. V was pared by 6 bases and J by 3 bases, with 9 bases between. CDR3 size: 12 residues. In nucleotides, the CDR3 is TGTGCCAGCAGGGGCTTGGTCTACGAGCAGTACTTC. Translated, it gives CASRGLVYEQYF.

The chain is built from TRBV6-2 or TRBV6-3 and TRBJ1-4, with 9 bases that match TRBD1. V lost 6 bases, J lost 6 bases, and 11 bases stayed unmatched. The CDR3 has 16 amino acids. CDR1 and CDR2 from the germline V gene are MNHEY and SVGEGT. As DNA, the CDR3 is TGTGCCAGCAGCCGAGCCGGACAGGGGCGGGATGAAAAACTGTTTTTT. Amino acid sequence: CASSRAGQGRDEKLFF.

This chain joins TRBV19 and TRBJ2-1, with 12 bases aligning to TRBD2. CDR1 LNHDA and CDR2 SQIVND come from the germline V gene (reference sequence). The CDR3 consists of 15 residues. Unmatched junction bases numbered 5, after V lost 4 bases and J lost 7 bases. The CDR3 DNA is TGTGCCAGTAGTAAGACTAGCGGGGGTTGGAATGAGCAGTTCTTC. Its translation: CASSKTSGGWNEQFF.

This sequence joins TRBV9 and TRBJ2-1; D gene uncertain. Between the trimmed V and J ends, which lost 0 bases and 9 bases, there was a span of 10 bases. Per the germline V gene, CDR1 is SGDLS and CDR2 is YYNGEE. The CDR3 runs 13 residues. This CDR3 reads CASSVDLGTEQFF. The CDR3 DNA sequence: TGTGCCAGCAGCGTAGATTTGGGCACTGAGCAGTTCTTC.

V and J are TRBV18 and TRBJ2-5, with D perhaps TRBD1 (6 bases). The V gene's germline CDR1 is KGHSH and CDR2 LQKENI. With 5 bases removed from V and 4 bases from J, the gap between germline ends came to 11 bases. The CDR3 sequence is 13 residues long. CDR3 sequence reads: CASSGQKGETQYF. The CDR3 DNA reads as TGTGCCAGCTCAGGACAGAAGGGAGAGACCCAGTACTTC.

CDR3 loop: CASSQRSEFGEQFF. In DNA form, the CDR3 reads TGTGCCAGCAGCCAACGGTCCGAGTTTGGTGAGCAGTTCTTC. This rearrangement joins TRBV4-2 to TRBJ2-1; D not certain. Germline loops: CDR1 LGHNA, CDR2 YNFKEQ. The CDR3 loop spans 14 amino acids. The ends were cut back, 2 bases at V and 9 bases at J, with 14 bases in the middle.

The chain has TRBV19 and TRBJ2-2; perhaps TRBD2 as D (6 bases). The CDR3 is made up of 15 amino acids. Trimming removed 6 bases at V and 1 base at J, with 12 bases between. The germline V gene has CDR1 LNHDA and CDR2 SQIVND (reference sequence). The CDR3: CASSQSGLNTGELFF. The CDR3 bases are TGTGCCAGTAGCCAATCGGGACTGAACACCGGGGAGCTGTTTTTT.

This chain uses TRBV5-1 with TRBJ1-4, with 8 positions matching TRBD1. The trim removed 2 bases at V and 2 bases at J, leaving 5 bases unmatched. Germline V lookup: CDR1 SGHRS, CDR2 YFSETQ. This CDR3 has 16 residues. The CDR3 sequence: CASSLRTGFTNEKLFF. The CDR3 region has the DNA TGCGCCAGCAGCTTAAGGACAGGGTTTACTAATGAAAAACTGTTTTTT.

The V call is TRBV4-3, the J call TRBJ2-1, with a weak D call TRBD2 (6 bases). Germline CDR1 reads LGHNA; CDR2 reads YSLEER. The CDR3 has 14 residues. With 8 bases removed from V and 1 base from J, the gap between germline ends came to 12 bases. The CDR3 DNA reads as TGCGCCAGCGCGGCGGGGATATCCTACAATGAGCAGTTCTTC. Translation: CASAAGISYNEQFF.

The chain carries TRBV28 and TRBJ2-3; 10 bases are shared with TRBD2. V trimming: 6 bases; J trimming: 2 bases; junction bases outside the gene matches: 8. There are 16 residues in the CDR3. Germline CDR1 reads MDHEN; CDR2 reads SYDVKM. DNA of the CDR3: TGTGCCAGCAGCCTCCGGACTAGCGGCGTCACAGATACGCAGTATTTT. As protein: CASSLRTSGVTDTQYF.

This clone was observed once. The chain recombines TRBV2 with TRBJ2-7, with a possible D match to TRBD1 (5 bases). The V end lost 6 bases, the J end lost 4 bases, and 13 bases lay between the germline ends. The CDR3 has 13 residues. The germline V gene encodes CDR1 SNHLY and CDR2 FYNNEI. For the CDR3, the DNA is TGTGCCAGCAGCGTGGGGCTGATTTACGAGCAGTACTTC. Encoded protein: CASSVGLIYEQYF.

V is TRBV14 and J is TRBJ2-3, with 10 bases matching TRBD2. The CDR3 consists of 15 residues. The trim removed 0 bases at V and 5 bases at J, leaving 2 bases unmatched. Germline V gene sequence: CDR1 SGHDN, CDR2 FVKESK. The DNA of the CDR3 is TGTGCCAGCAGCCAAGATCTAGCGGGGGTAGATACGCAGTATTTT. Protein: CASSQDLAGVDTQYF.

This chain uses TRBV30 with TRBJ2-1; D gene unclear. The CDR3 has 11 amino acids. Germline loops: CDR1 GTSNPN, CDR2 SVGIG (reference sequence). V was trimmed by 5 bases and J by 7 bases, leaving 9 bases between them. CDR3 loop: CAWVRLNEQFF. The CDR3 DNA reads as TGTGCCTGGGTCCGTTTAAATGAGCAGTTCTTC.

The chain links TRBV28 to TRBJ1-4, with unresolved D. The CDR3 loop spans 15 amino acids. V lost 7 bases, J lost 8 bases, and 20 bases lay in between. CDR1 is MDHEN and CDR2 is SYDVKM in the germline V gene. DNA for the CDR3: TGTGCCAGCACCGACGCTAGTGGGTTTCGGGAAAAACTGTTTTTT. It translates to CASTDASGFREKLFF.

Only one count was recorded for this clone. V usage is TRBV11-3 and J usage is TRBJ2-7, with 8 nucleotides matching TRBD1. CDR3 length: 15 amino acids. Germline lookup yields CDR1 SGHNT and CDR2 YENEEA. The junction had 6 bases not matched to a gene; V was cut back by 3 bases and J by 2 bases. CDR3 sequence: CASSFSGQATYEQYF. In DNA form, the CDR3 reads TGTGCCAGCAGCTTCTCGGGACAGGCAACCTACGAGCAGTACTTC.

This chain joins TRBV5-6 and TRBJ2-4; TRBD2 matches 9 bases. CDR3 length equals 17 residues. In germline, CDR1 is SGHDT, CDR2 YYEEEE. V shed 1 base and J 0 bases; nucleotides not matched to a gene: 5. This CDR3 is CASSLLLAGVAKNIQYF. Here the CDR3 DNA reads TGTGCCAGCAGCTTGCTATTAGCGGGGGTAGCCAAAAACATTCAGTACTTC.

This chain joins TRBV10-2 and TRBJ1-1; TRBD1 might be the D (5 bases). The CDR3 has 15 amino acids. The V end lost 6 bases, the J end lost 1 base, and 15 bases lay between the germline ends. Germline V gene lookup returns CDR1 WSHSY and CDR2 SAAADI. The CDR3 loop reads CASRDEAGQNTEAFF. DNA for the CDR3: TGCGCCAGCAGAGACGAGGCAGGGCAGAACACTGAAGCTTTCTTT.

The chain joins TRBV19 to TRBJ1-2; 9 bases match TRBD1. The CDR3 contains 15 residues. V shed 8 bases and J 3 bases; nucleotides not matched to a gene: 10. Germline V gene data show CDR1 as LNHDA and CDR2 as SQIVND (reference sequence). The CDR3 protein is CASGSEDRGDYGYTF. The DNA for the CDR3 is TGTGCCAGTGGATCGGAAGACAGGGGGGACTATGGCTACACCTTC.